A single sample is the source of the 15 T cell receptor beta chains below, sequenced in a study of CD8 T cells in Susac syndrome. RNA was extracted with the RNeasy kit, and a quantity of roughly 0.45 to 1 ug was reverse transcribed using random hexamers. One entry per CDR3 protein, called by TCRdb with MiXCR from the immunoSEQ multiplex PCR reads. The profile shows approximately 100,000 distinct CDR3 sequences, 90% to 98% of them singletons. The sequenced sample consisted of CD4+ T cells from PBMCs. These receptors originate from a human donor in good health.

This chain joins TRBV9 and TRBJ2-1; D possibly corresponds to TRBD2 (5 bases). Germline lookup yields CDR1 SGDLS and CDR2 YYNGEE. V was pared by 0 bases and J by 7 bases, with 11 bases between. There are 14 residues in the CDR3. The CDR3 loop reads CASSVAWLANEQFF. The CDR3 coding sequence is TGTGCCAGCAGCGTAGCTTGGCTAGCTAATGAGCAGTTCTTC.

The rearrangement joins TRBV10-3 to TRBJ2-5, with TRBD2 identical over 8 bases. There are 14 residues in the CDR3. Losses at the gene ends were 3 bases for V and 5 bases for J; bases not matched to a gene: 5. The germline gives CDR1 ENHRY, CDR2 SYGVKD. CDR3 bases: TGTGCCATCAGTGAAGCGGGAGTAGGGGAGACCCAGTACTTC. This encodes CAISEAGVGETQYF.

This clonotype was picked up one time. This chain links TRBV6-2 or TRBV6-3 with TRBJ1-1; TRBD1 might be the D (6 bases). V dropped 6 bases and J dropped 4 bases, with 12 bases sitting between them. Germline CDR1 MNHEY, CDR2 SVGEGT. The CDR3 is made up of 13 amino acids. The CDR3 loop reads CASRKQGGTEAFF. The CDR3 DNA follows: TGTGCCAGCAGGAAACAGGGAGGCACTGAAGCTTTCTTT.

This chain uses TRBV18 with TRBJ2-5; 7 bases align to TRBD1. V shed 5 bases and J 3 bases; nucleotides not matched to a gene: 6. Per germline, CDR1 KGHSH and CDR2 LQKENI. This CDR3 region has 14 residues. The DNA for the CDR3 is TGTGCCAGCTCAGCCTCAGGGGGTGAAGAGACCCAGTACTTC. This codes for CASSASGGEETQYF. Full variable domain (remainder filled in from reference TRBV18 and TRBJ2-5): NAGVMQNPRHLVRRRGQEARLRCSPMKGHSHVYWYRQLPEEGLKFMVYLQKENIIDESGMPKERFSAEFPKEGPSILRIQQVVRGDSAAYFCASSASGGEETQYFGPGTRLLVL.

This clonotype was seen just once. The chain links TRBV12-3 or TRBV12-4 to TRBJ2-7, with TRBD1 matching 7 bases. With 6 bases clipped from V and 12 bases from J, the junction kept 11 bases outside the gene matches. This CDR3 spans 12 amino acids. For the CDR3, the DNA is TGTGCCAGCAGATTACAGGGGTTGAGTCTGTACTTC. Amino acids: CASRLQGLSLYF.

J is TRBJ2-7 and V is TRBV7-9, with unresolved D. The germline V gene encodes CDR1 SEHNR and CDR2 FQNEAQ (reference sequence). CDR3 length: 12 amino acids. V was pared by 5 bases and J by 3 bases, with 8 bases between. CDR3 sequence reads: CASSALGYEQYF. DNA for the CDR3: TGTGCCAGCAGCGCCCTCGGCTACGAGCAGTACTTC.

CDR3 amino acids: CAWGQGNSPLHF. Here the CDR3 DNA reads TGTGCCTGGGGACAGGGGAATTCACCCCTCCACTTT. The V and J genes are TRBV30 and TRBJ1-6; TRBD1 matches at 9 bases. Germline values: CDR1 GTSNPN, CDR2 SVGIG (reference sequence). Losses at the gene ends were 5 bases for V and 7 bases for J; bases not matched to a gene: 0. The CDR3 totals 12 residues. The whole variable domain, filled in from reference TRBV30 and TRBJ1-6, reads SQTIHQWPATLVQPVGSPLSLECTVEGTSNPNLYWYRQAAGRGLQLLFYSVGIGQISSEVPQNLSASRPQDRQFILSSKKLLLSDSGFYLCAWGQGNSPLHFGNGTRLTVT.

The chain is built from TRBV9 and TRBJ2-3; 7 bases are shared with TRBD2. V was pared by 3 bases and J by 2 bases, with 6 bases of the junction left unmatched. CDR1 SGDLS and CDR2 YYNGEE come from the germline V gene. CDR3 length equals 15 residues. The CDR3 coding sequence is TGTGCCAGCAGCGCCTGGGAGGGATCCACAGATACGCAGTATTTT. Protein: CASSAWEGSTDTQYF.

CDR3 DNA: TGTGCCAGCAAAAAGACAGGGTACGAGGCTGGAAACACCATATATTTT. Encoded protein: CASKKTGYEAGNTIYF. The chain couples TRBV12-3 or TRBV12-4 to TRBJ1-3; 7 bases match TRBD1. The CDR3 extends over 16 amino acids. The V segment lost 7 bases and the J segment 2 bases; nucleotides outside the gene matches: 11.

This clonotype appeared once. The genes are TRBV6-1 and TRBJ2-7; either TRBD1 or TRBD2 may supply D (6 bases each). Germline V gene data show CDR1 as MNHNS and CDR2 as SASEGT. Deletions cut 4 bases from V and 2 bases from J, with 9 bases between. The CDR3 has 13 residues. CDR3 sequence: CASSVGGPYEQYF. DNA for the CDR3: TGTGCCAGCAGTGTCGGGGGCCCCTACGAGCAGTACTTC.

This clonotype appeared a single time. This sequence joins TRBV6-4 and TRBJ2-2; D gene uncertain. The CDR3 has 13 residues. Trimming shortened V by 11 bases and J by 0 bases, and 10 bases separated the two germline ends. Germline V lookup: CDR1 MRHNA, CDR2 SNTAGT. CDR3 sequence: CASSRSNTGELFF. The CDR3 nucleotides are TGTGCCTCAAGTAGGTCGAACACCGGGGAGCTGTTTTTT.

The genes are TRBV2 and TRBJ1-2, with D perhaps matching TRBD1 (6 bases). CDR3 length equals 12 residues. The V end was cut by 6 bases, the J end by 7 bases, with 12 bases between. CDR1 and CDR2 (germline): SNHLY, FYNNEI. CDR3 protein: CASRSTGPGYTF. Written as DNA, the CDR3 is TGTGCCAGCAGGTCGACAGGTCCTGGCTACACCTTC.

This chain links TRBV20-1 with TRBJ1-4; TRBD1 is a possible D gene (5 bases). V lost 7 bases and J lost 5, with 14 bases in between. This CDR3 contains 13 residues. The germline gives CDR1 DFQATT, CDR2 SNEGSKA (reference sequence). CDR3 sequence (DNA): TGCAGTGTTAGGGGCAGATCGAATGAAAAACTGTTTTTT. Its protein product is CSVRGRSNEKLFF.

This clonotype was seen a single time. The V and J genes are TRBV9 and TRBJ1-1, with a tentative D call TRBD1 (5 bases). Germline assignment: CDR1 SGDLS and CDR2 YYNGEE. Trimming shortened V by 4 bases and J by 2 bases, and 9 bases separated the two germline ends. This CDR3 region has 13 residues. The CDR3, as DNA: TGTGCCAGCAGCACGGACATCAACACTGAAGCTTTCTTT. Translated: CASSTDINTEAFF.

The chain links TRBV9 to TRBJ2-5; the D is unclear. Germline V gives CDR1 SGDLS, CDR2 YYNGEE. V was trimmed by 0 bases and J by 2 bases, leaving 8 bases between them. CDR3 length: 14 residues. The CDR3 sequence is CASSVGVGQETQYF. The CDR3 DNA reads as TGTGCCAGCAGCGTAGGGGTGGGACAAGAGACCCAGTACTTC.